These 15 T cell receptor beta chains were sequenced from one sample in a study of blood T cell repertoires in COVID-19. The data were produced by immunoSEQ multiplex PCR, yet TCRdb's version contains in-frame clones alone and is incomplete. The sample has about 160,000 clones, about 74% seen once; the top ten hold roughly 7.5%. Specimen: peripheral blood. Source of these receptors: a man aged 55 to 70 with acute or convalescent COVID-19.

The chain recombines TRBV18 with TRBJ1-1; D gene uncertain. V lost 3 bases, J lost 7 bases, and 18 bases lay in between. Germline values: CDR1 KGHSH, CDR2 LQKENI. This CDR3 region has 15 residues. The DNA of the CDR3 is TGTGCCAGCTCACCCCCAAGGAGCGGGGAGGGTGAAGCTTTCTTT. It yields the protein CASSPPRSGEGEAFF.

The J gene is TRBJ2-7, the V gene TRBV7-4, with 7 bases fitting TRBD1. CDR1 and CDR2 (germline): SGHVT, SQSDAQ. This CDR3 spans 16 amino acids. Trimming removed 1 base from V and 0 bases from J; junction bases left unmatched: 6. CDR3 amino acids: CASSLEQGTHSYEQYF. The CDR3 DNA reads TGTGCCAGCAGCTTAGAACAGGGGACCCACTCCTACGAGCAGTACTTC. Looking up the rest from reference TRBV7-4 and TRBJ2-7 gives the full variable domain: GAGVSQSPRYKVAKRGRDVALRCDSISGHVTLYWYRQTLGQGSEVLTYSQSDAQRDKSGRPSGRFSAERPERSVSTLKIQRTEQGDSAVYLCASSLEQGTHSYEQYFGPGTRLTVT.

The V call is TRBV4-3, the J call TRBJ2-3; TRBD1 is a possible D gene (6 bases). Germline V gives CDR1 LGHNA, CDR2 YSLEER. The CDR3 has 16 amino acids. V lost 0 bases, J lost 4 bases, and 14 bases lay in between. Here the CDR3 DNA reads TGCGCCAGCAGCCAAGATATAAAATGGACAGCAGATACGCAGTATTTT. It translates to CASSQDIKWTADTQYF.

The V call is TRBV5-4, the J call TRBJ2-1; 7 bases are shared with TRBD2. Trimming cost V 2 bases and J 4 bases; bases outside gene matches: 6. Germline V gene data show CDR1 as SGHNT and CDR2 as YYREEE (reference sequence). The CDR3 is 15 amino acids. The CDR3 bases are TGTGCCAGCAGCTTCCCGGGGGGAGGGTACAATGAGCAGTTCTTC. It specifies CASSFPGGGYNEQFF.

This clone was seen ten or more times. The V call is TRBV20-1, the J call TRBJ2-3; D remains ambiguous. Germline lookup yields CDR1 DFQATT and CDR2 SNEGSKA (reference sequence). Trimming cost V 5 bases and J 1 base, with 4 bases left between them. The CDR3 sequence is 11 residues long. CDR3 region: CSAAGTDTQYF. Here the CDR3 DNA reads TGCAGTGCTGCGGGCACAGATACGCAGTATTTT.

The V call is TRBV5-6, the J call TRBJ2-2; D gene ambiguous. The ends were cut back, 2 bases at V and 0 bases at J, with 8 bases in the middle. CDR3 size: 15 residues. Per the germline V gene, CDR1 is SGHDT and CDR2 is YYEEEE. The chain's CDR3 is CASSFGDSNTGELFF. Here the CDR3 DNA reads TGTGCCAGCAGCTTCGGCGACTCGAACACCGGGGAGCTGTTTTTT.

The CDR3 region is CASGLGAGTFYF. The CDR3 nucleotides read TGTGCTAGTGGTTTAGGGGCCGGGACATTTTACTTC. This chain uses TRBV12-5 with TRBJ2-7, with D maybe TRBD1 (6 bases). Germline V gives CDR1 LGHNT, CDR2 FRNRAP. Trimming shortened V by 3 bases and J by 13 bases, and 16 bases separated the two germline ends. CDR3 length equals 12 residues.

The chain recombines TRBV14 with TRBJ2-5; no clear D. This CDR3 is 11 amino acids long. With 8 bases removed from V and 5 bases from J, the gap between germline ends came to 9 bases. Germline lookup yields CDR1 SGHDN and CDR2 FVKESK. This CDR3 is CASGKFETQYF. For the CDR3, the DNA is TGTGCCAGCGGCAAATTCGAGACCCAGTACTTC. The complete variable domain, with remaining parts taken from reference TRBV14 and TRBJ2-5, reads EAGVTQFPSHSVIEKGQTVTLRCDPISGHDNLYWYRRVMGKEIKFLLHFVKESKQDESGMPNNRFLAERTGGTYSTLKVQPAELEDSGVYFCASGKFETQYFGPGTRLLVL.

This chain links TRBV11-2 with TRBJ2-7; TRBD1 agrees at 9 bases. The trim removed 5 bases at V and 4 bases at J, leaving 9 bases unmatched. This CDR3 has 15 amino acids. Germline V gives CDR1 SGHAT, CDR2 FQNNGV. This chain's CDR3 is CASSPGQGRIYEQYF. The CDR3 DNA reads as TGTGCCAGCAGCCCTGGACAGGGGCGAATTTACGAGCAGTACTTC.

The J gene is TRBJ2-1, the V gene TRBV2, with a tentative D call TRBD1 (5 bases). Deletions cut 3 bases from V and 4 bases from J, with 7 bases between. The length of the CDR3 is 13 residues. CDR1 and CDR2 from the germline V gene are SNHLY and FYNNEI. The CDR3 reads CASSDRGYNEQFF. For the CDR3, the DNA is TGTGCCAGCAGTGATAGGGGATACAATGAGCAGTTCTTC.

This rearrangement joins TRBV5-6 to TRBJ1-6; TRBD1 aligns across 10 bases. The length of the CDR3 is 14 residues. The germline V gene has CDR1 SGHDT and CDR2 YYEEEE. The V segment lost 4 bases and the J segment 11 bases; nucleotides outside the gene matches: 6. The CDR3 loop reads CASSQGQGRTPLHF. CDR3 sequence (DNA): TGTGCCAGCAGCCAGGGACAGGGGAGGACACCCCTCCACTTT.

Worth noting for this clone: Other DNA sequences in this sample translate to the same CDR3. The chain has TRBV9 and TRBJ2-5; possible D gene TRBD2, 6 bases. Germline CDR1 and CDR2: SGDLS and YYNGEE. The CDR3 length is 15 residues. V lost 0 bases and J lost 2, with 11 bases in between. The CDR3 nucleotides are TGTGCCAGCAGCGTAGGGGGCGGGGTTCAAGAGACCCAGTACTTC. This sequence encodes CASSVGGGVQETQYF.

This clone was counted only a few times. The J gene is TRBJ2-1, the V gene TRBV4-3, with a possible D match to TRBD1 (5 bases). V was shortened by 0 bases and J by 7 bases, with 13 bases between the two germline ends. This CDR3 is built from 15 residues. In germline, CDR1 is LGHNA, CDR2 YSLEER. The chain's CDR3 is CASSQDSNSGNEQFF. The CDR3 DNA follows: TGCGCCAGCAGCCAAGACTCCAACTCAGGGAATGAGCAGTTCTTC.

CDR3 protein: CASSVAGAGNTIYF. For the CDR3, the DNA is TGTGCCAGCAGCGTGGCAGGGGCTGGAAACACCATATATTTT. The V gene is TRBV9, the J gene TRBJ1-3, with a weak D call TRBD1 (6 bases). The germline V and J ends were trimmed by 2 bases and 2 bases, with 8 bases remaining between them. This CDR3 has 14 amino acids. Germline V gives CDR1 SGDLS, CDR2 YYNGEE.

The rearrangement joins TRBV12-5 to TRBJ2-1, with 14 nucleotides matching TRBD2. This CDR3 is built from 20 residues. V gave up 5 bases and J gave up 1 base; unmatched junction bases: 13. The V gene's germline CDR1 is LGHNT and CDR2 FRNRAP. CDR3 residues: CASGPSLLTSGGASYNEQFF. CDR3 DNA sequence: TGTGCTAGTGGTCCCTCGTTGCTGACTAGCGGGGGGGCGTCCTACAATGAGCAGTTCTTC.